This TCR beta chain came from a study of T cell repertoires in ileal Crohn's disease. Study in general: At surgery, less than 45% of patients smoked, with median disease duration around 8 years. Operated complications were stricturing disease (approximately 61%) and penetrating disease (roughly 39%).

Study findings and constraints: Active smokers at surgery had more clonal expansions than non-smokers. Mucosal expansions were suggested to be mainly CD8 T cells.

TCRdb keeps only in-frame clones here, not all; method: immunoSEQ multiplex PCR. The sample lists roughly 6,800 clones, more than 65% seen once, with less than 3.5% in the top ten. In the case of this clone: Antigen unknown.

The receptor was derived from an adult with Crohn's disease. Sample: ileal tissue.

DNA of the CDR3: TGTGCCAGCAGTCGCCCCGGGACAGGGGGCAGGAATGAGCAGTTCTTC. It is translated as CASSRPGTGGRNEQFF. The chain couples TRBV9 to TRBJ2-1, with 12 positions matching TRBD1. The CDR3 sequence is 16 residues long. J gave up 7 bases and V 5 bases, and 10 bases lay outside the gene matches. Germline CDR1 and CDR2: SGDLS and YYNGEE.